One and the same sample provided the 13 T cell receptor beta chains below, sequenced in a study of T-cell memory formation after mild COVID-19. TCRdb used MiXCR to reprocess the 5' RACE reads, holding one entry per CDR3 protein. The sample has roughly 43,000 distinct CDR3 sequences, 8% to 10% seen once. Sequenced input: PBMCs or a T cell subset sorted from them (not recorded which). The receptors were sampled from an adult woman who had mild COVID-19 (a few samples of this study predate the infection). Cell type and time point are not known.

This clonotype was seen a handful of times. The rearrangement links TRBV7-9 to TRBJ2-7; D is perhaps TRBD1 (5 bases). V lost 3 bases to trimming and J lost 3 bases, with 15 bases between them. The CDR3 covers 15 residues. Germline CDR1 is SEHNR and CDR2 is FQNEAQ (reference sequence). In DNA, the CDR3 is TGTGCCAGCAGCTTCTATATCGGCAGGGACTACGAGCAGTACTTC. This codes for CASSFYIGRDYEQYF.

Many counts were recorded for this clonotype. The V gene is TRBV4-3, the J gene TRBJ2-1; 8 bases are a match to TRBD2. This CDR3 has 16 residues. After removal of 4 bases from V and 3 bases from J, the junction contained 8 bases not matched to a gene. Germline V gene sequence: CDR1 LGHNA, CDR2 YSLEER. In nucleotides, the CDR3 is TGCGCCAGCAGCCTCGGGGGTAGCGGGATCTACAATGAGCAGTTCTTC. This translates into CASSLGGSGIYNEQFF.

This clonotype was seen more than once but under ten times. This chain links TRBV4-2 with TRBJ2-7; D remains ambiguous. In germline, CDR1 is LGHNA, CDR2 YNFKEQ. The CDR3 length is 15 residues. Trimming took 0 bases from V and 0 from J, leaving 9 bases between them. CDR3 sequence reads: CASSQETVGSYEQYF. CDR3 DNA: TGTGCCAGCAGCCAAGAAACGGTGGGCTCCTACGAGCAGTACTTC.

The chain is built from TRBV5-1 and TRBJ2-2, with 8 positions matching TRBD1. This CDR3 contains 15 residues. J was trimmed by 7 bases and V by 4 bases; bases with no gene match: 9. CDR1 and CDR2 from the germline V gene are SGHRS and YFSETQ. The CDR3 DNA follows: TGCGCCAGCAGCCTACGGACAGGGACGGTCGGGGAGCTGTTTTTT. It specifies CASSLRTGTVGELFF.

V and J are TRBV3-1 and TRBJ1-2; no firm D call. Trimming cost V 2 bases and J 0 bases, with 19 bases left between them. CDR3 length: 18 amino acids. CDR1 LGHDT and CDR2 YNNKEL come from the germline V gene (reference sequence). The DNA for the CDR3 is TGTGCCAGCAGCCAACCATCAAGAGTCAGAGCCGCTAACTATGGCTACACCTTC. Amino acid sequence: CASSQPSRVRAANYGYTF.

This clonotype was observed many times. CDR3 bases: TGTGCCAGCAGTGAAAACTACAATGAGCAGTTCTTC. It codes for CASSENYNEQFF. This chain links TRBV2 with TRBJ2-1; D unclear. The length of the CDR3 is 12 residues. CDR1 is SNHLY, CDR2 FYNNEI, per germline. V lost 2 bases, J lost 3 bases, and 2 bases lay in between.

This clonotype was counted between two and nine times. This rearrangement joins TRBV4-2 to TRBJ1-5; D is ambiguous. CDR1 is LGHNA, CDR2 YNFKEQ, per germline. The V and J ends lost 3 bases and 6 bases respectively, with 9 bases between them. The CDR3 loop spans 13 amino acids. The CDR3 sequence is CASSHGEVQPQHF. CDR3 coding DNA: TGTGCCAGCAGCCATGGTGAGGTTCAGCCCCAGCATTTT.

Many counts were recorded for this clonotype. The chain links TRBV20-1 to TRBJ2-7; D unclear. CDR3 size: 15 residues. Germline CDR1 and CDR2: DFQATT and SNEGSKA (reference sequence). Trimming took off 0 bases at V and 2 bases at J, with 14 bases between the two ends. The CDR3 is CSARDRPGYPYEQYF. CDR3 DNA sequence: TGCAGTGCTAGAGATCGGCCTGGGTACCCCTACGAGCAGTACTTC.

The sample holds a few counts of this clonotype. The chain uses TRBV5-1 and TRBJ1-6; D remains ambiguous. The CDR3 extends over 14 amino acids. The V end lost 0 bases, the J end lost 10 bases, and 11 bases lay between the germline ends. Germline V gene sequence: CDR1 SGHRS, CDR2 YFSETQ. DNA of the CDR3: TGCGCCAGCAGCTTGGGAGGGTTAGAATCACCCCTCCACTTT. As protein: CASSLGGLESPLHF.

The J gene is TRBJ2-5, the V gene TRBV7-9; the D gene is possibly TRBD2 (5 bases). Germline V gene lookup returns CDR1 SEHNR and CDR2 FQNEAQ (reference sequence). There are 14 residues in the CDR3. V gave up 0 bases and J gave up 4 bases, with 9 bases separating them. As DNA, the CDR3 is TGTGCCAGCAGCTTAGCGGGAGCAGGAGAGACCCAGTACTTC. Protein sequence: CASSLAGAGETQYF.

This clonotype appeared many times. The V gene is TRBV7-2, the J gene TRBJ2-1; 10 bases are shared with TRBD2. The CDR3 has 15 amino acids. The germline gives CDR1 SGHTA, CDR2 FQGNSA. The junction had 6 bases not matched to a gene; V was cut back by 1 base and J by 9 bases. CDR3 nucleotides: TGTGCCAGCAGCTTAGAGGCTAGCGGGAGTCGTGAGCAGTTCTTC. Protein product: CASSLEASGSREQFF.

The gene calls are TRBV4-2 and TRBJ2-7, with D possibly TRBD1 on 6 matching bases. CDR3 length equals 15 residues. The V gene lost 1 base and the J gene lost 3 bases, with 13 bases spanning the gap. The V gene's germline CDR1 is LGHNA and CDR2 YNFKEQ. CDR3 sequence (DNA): TGTGCCAGCAGCCAAGGAGCTGAACAGGGCTACGAGCAGTACTTC. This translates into CASSQGAEQGYEQYF.

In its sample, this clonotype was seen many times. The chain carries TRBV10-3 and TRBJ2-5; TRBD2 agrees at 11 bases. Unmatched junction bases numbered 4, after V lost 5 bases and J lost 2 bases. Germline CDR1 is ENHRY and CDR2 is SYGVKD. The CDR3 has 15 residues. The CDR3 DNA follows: TGTGCCATCAGTTTAGCGGGAGGGTCACAAGAGACCCAGTACTTC. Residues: CAISLAGGSQETQYF.